Listed here are 28 T cell receptor beta chains from one sample, sequenced in a study of cytomegalovirus exposure and HLA in healthy donors. The PCR used 60 Vbeta and 13 Jbeta primers. The table came from immunoSEQ multiplex PCR; TCRdb's copy has only in-frame clones and leaves some out. Of roughly 170,000 clones in the sample, more than 80% were seen once. The sample comprised PBMCs. These receptors came from a boy younger than 18 in good health and CMV-seronegative.

The chain has TRBV29-1 and TRBJ2-3; 9 positions match TRBD1. This CDR3 has 15 residues. The V gene's germline CDR1 is SQVTM and CDR2 ANQGSEA. V was clipped by 4 bases and J by 0 bases; unmatched bases: 5. The CDR3 DNA follows: TGCAGCGTTGTACAGGGGGCCAGGAGCACAGATACGCAGTATTTT. Translation gives CSVVQGARSTDTQYF.

This chain links TRBV9 with TRBJ2-3, with unresolved D. V was clipped by 1 base and J by 0 bases, with 12 bases between them. The CDR3 spans 16 residues. Germline V CDR1 and CDR2: SGDLS, YYNGEE. CDR3 bases: TGTGCCAGCAGCGTACCCAACGTACTTAGCACAGATACGCAGTATTTT. Its translation: CASSVPNVLSTDTQYF.

This chain uses TRBV7-2 with TRBJ1-2; 7 positions match TRBD1. CDR3 length: 15 amino acids. The trim removed 5 bases at V and 4 bases at J, leaving 10 bases unmatched. The germline gives CDR1 SGHTA, CDR2 FQGNSA. CDR3: CASSPKGTAVYGYTF. The CDR3 DNA follows: TGTGCCAGCAGCCCAAAAGGGACAGCAGTCTATGGCTACACCTTC.

This sequence joins TRBV7-9 and TRBJ2-7, with D perhaps TRBD2 (5 bases). Germline-derived CDR1 and CDR2 are SEHNR and FQNEAQ (reference sequence). V lost 3 bases to trimming and J lost 5 bases, with 14 bases between them. The CDR3 sequence is 14 residues long. The CDR3 DNA reads as TGTGCCAGCAGCTTTTCTTTTGTGGGAGACGAGCAGTACTTC. It translates to CASSFSFVGDEQYF.

The chain combines TRBV10-3 with TRBJ1-1; tentative D call: TRBD1 (6 bases). The CDR3 extends over 13 amino acids. Germline V gives CDR1 ENHRY, CDR2 SYGVKD. Trimming took 6 bases from V and 1 from J, leaving 9 bases between them. The CDR3 loop reads CAISGTTNTEAFF. The CDR3, as DNA: TGTGCCATCAGCGGGACAACGAACACTGAAGCTTTCTTT.

The chain has TRBV13 and TRBJ1-5; D is unresolved. The CDR3 loop spans 13 amino acids. V was clipped by 5 bases and J by 0 bases, with 5 bases between them. CDR1 PRHDT and CDR2 FYEKMQ come from the germline V gene (reference sequence). Here the CDR3 reads CASSLRSNQPQHF. CDR3 DNA sequence: TGTGCCAGCAGCCTCCGTAGCAATCAGCCCCAGCATTTT.

The genes are TRBV11-2 and TRBJ2-5; TRBD1 matches 8 bases. CDR1 is SGHAT and CDR2 is FQNNGV in the germline V gene. CDR3 length: 15 amino acids. V lost 3 bases, J lost 3 bases, and 6 bases stayed unmatched. This CDR3 reads CASSFSGTGKETQYF. As DNA, the CDR3 is TGTGCCAGCAGCTTCTCCGGGACAGGAAAAGAGACCCAGTACTTC.

This chain connects TRBV20-1 to TRBJ2-3; D perhaps matches TRBD1 (5 bases). Between the trimmed V and J ends, which lost 3 bases and 11 bases, there was a span of 9 bases. Germline loops: CDR1 DFQATT, CDR2 SNEGSKA (reference sequence). This CDR3 has 10 residues. CDR3 coding DNA: TGCAGTGCTAGGGCCACAGGGCAGTATTTT. Encoded protein: CSARATGQYF.

The V call is TRBV21-1, the J call TRBJ2-5; the table's D gene call, TRBD2, was not cross checked with the DNA. TRBV21-1 has pseudogene status. The CDR3 is made up of 15 amino acids. This chain's CDR3 is CAISASGGFQETQYF. The CDR3 DNA follows: TGTGCCATTTCGGCTAGCGGGGGGTTCCAAGAGACCCAGTACTTC.

The rearrangement joins TRBV6-1 to TRBJ1-5; D call uncertain. V was trimmed by 0 bases and J by 5 bases, leaving 8 bases between them. The CDR3 runs to 14 residues. The germline V gene has CDR1 MNHNS and CDR2 SASEGT. This CDR3 reads CASSEASLHQPQHF. In DNA form, the CDR3 reads TGTGCCAGCAGTGAAGCGTCCCTCCATCAGCCCCAGCATTTT.

This clone has just a few counts. The V call is TRBV5-1, the J call TRBJ1-1, with D hard to call. Germline V lookup: CDR1 SGHRS, CDR2 YFSETQ. There are 15 residues in the CDR3. V was pared by 0 bases and J by 0 bases, with 9 bases between. CDR3 sequence reads: CASSLVATMNTEAFF. For the CDR3, the DNA is TGCGCCAGCAGCTTGGTTGCGACAATGAACACTGAAGCTTTCTTT.

The chain links TRBV5-1 to TRBJ2-2, with 9 positions matching TRBD1. This CDR3 spans 14 amino acids. Germline loops: CDR1 SGHRS, CDR2 YFSETQ. The junction had 1 base not matched to a gene; V was cut back by 0 bases and J by 7 bases. The CDR3 nucleotides are TGCGCCAGCAGCTTGGGACAGGGGGACGGGGAGCTGTTTTTT. It codes for CASSLGQGDGELFF.

Only a few counts were recorded for this clone. The gene calls are TRBV7-9 and TRBJ2-1; tentatively, D is TRBD1 (6 bases). Germline CDR1 reads SEHNR; CDR2 reads FQNEAQ (reference sequence). The CDR3 loop spans 14 amino acids. V gave up 3 bases and J gave up 5 bases, with 11 bases separating them. The CDR3 reads CASSFGGANNEQFF. The CDR3 bases are TGTGCCAGCAGCTTTGGGGGCGCGAACAATGAGCAGTTCTTC.

The chain links TRBV10-3 to TRBJ2-1, with D unclear. Per the germline V gene, CDR1 is ENHRY and CDR2 is SYGVKD. The CDR3 is 12 residues long. The ends were cut back, 0 bases at V and 10 bases at J, with 7 bases in the middle. The DNA for the CDR3 is TGTGCCATCAGTGAGTCGGTACGGGAGCAGTTCTTC. It specifies CAISESVREQFF.

The chain combines TRBV4-1 with TRBJ2-1, with TRBD2 matching 9 bases. The CDR3 consists of 15 residues. The junction had 4 bases not matched to a gene; V was cut back by 1 base and J by 6 bases. Germline assignment: CDR1 MGHRA and CDR2 YSYEKL. Here the CDR3 DNA reads TGCGCCAGCAGCCAAGTAGCGGGAGCGGCCAATGAGCAGTTCTTC. It encodes CASSQVAGAANEQFF.

This CDR3 reads CASSWGLAGETQYF. The CDR3 coding sequence is TGTGCCAGCAGCTGGGGACTAGCTGGGGAGACCCAGTACTTC. The genes are TRBV5-6 and TRBJ2-5, with TRBD2 matching 9 bases. V lost 3 bases, J lost 5 bases, and 5 bases stayed unmatched. The CDR3 has 14 amino acids. The germline CDR1 and CDR2 sequences are SGHDT and YYEEEE.

This chain connects TRBV11-2 to TRBJ2-7; D uncertain. V was shortened by 2 bases and J by 3 bases, with 8 bases between the two germline ends. This CDR3 contains 13 residues. Germline V gene data show CDR1 as SGHAT and CDR2 as FQNNGV. DNA for the CDR3: TGTGCCAGCAGCTTACGCGGAAACTACGAGCAGTACTTC. This sequence encodes CASSLRGNYEQYF.

Here the CDR3 DNA reads TGTGCCAGCAGCTTCCGACAGGGAGACAGCTACGAGCAGTACTTC. It specifies CASSFRQGDSYEQYF. The V and J genes are TRBV11-3 and TRBJ2-7; 7 nucleotides agree with TRBD1. Germline V gives CDR1 SGHNT, CDR2 YENEEA. The J segment lost 3 bases and the V segment lost 3 bases, leaving 8 bases of the junction unmatched. The CDR3 has 15 amino acids. Supplemented by reference TRBV11-3 and TRBJ2-7, the full variable domain reads EAGVVQSPRYKIIEKKQPVAFWCNPISGHNTLYWYLQNLGQGPELLIRYENEEAVDDSQLPKDRFSAERLKGVDSTLKIQPAELGDSAVYLCASSFRQGDSYEQYFGPGTRLTVT.

This clone appeared a few times. This rearrangement joins TRBV7-2 to TRBJ2-3; D uncertain. V was shortened by 4 bases and J by 0 bases, with 8 bases between the two germline ends. CDR3 length equals 14 residues. CDR1 is SGHTA, CDR2 FQGNSA, per germline. The CDR3 nucleotides read TGTGCCAGCAGCTCAGCAGCTAGCACAGATACGCAGTATTTT. This codes for CASSSAASTDTQYF. Full variable domain (outside the CDR3, taken from reference TRBV7-2 and TRBJ2-3): GAGVSQSPSNKVTEKGKDVELRCDPISGHTALYWYRQSLGQGLEFLIYFQGNSAPDKSGLPSDRFSAERTGGSVSTLTIQRTQQEDSAVYLCASSSAASTDTQYFGPGTRLTVL.

The rearrangement uses TRBV29-1 and TRBJ2-1, with D perhaps matching TRBD1 (6 bases). Germline-derived CDR1 and CDR2 are SQVTM and ANQGSEA. The V and J ends lost 7 bases and 2 bases respectively, with 15 bases between them. CDR3 length equals 14 residues. As DNA, the CDR3 is TGCAGCGCGTTTAAGGCAGGGGCCTACAATGAGCAGTTCTTC. Protein: CSAFKAGAYNEQFF.

This clone has just a few counts. This chain links TRBV6-1 with TRBJ1-1; the match to TRBD1 covers 8 bases. Germline lookup yields CDR1 MNHNS and CDR2 SASEGT. V dropped 1 base and J dropped 5; count of bases not matched to a gene: 3. The CDR3 extends over 14 amino acids. The CDR3 region has the DNA TGTGCCAGCAGTGAAGGACAGGGGAGAACTGAAGCTTTCTTT. Protein: CASSEGQGRTEAFF.

The V call is TRBV13, the J call TRBJ2-2; 8 nucleotides agree with TRBD1. The V gene end was trimmed by 2 bases and the J gene end by 7 bases; junction bases not matched to a gene: 9. Germline V lookup: CDR1 PRHDT, CDR2 FYEKMQ (reference sequence). The CDR3 covers 16 residues. CDR3 protein: CASSLFSTGGIGELFF. Written as DNA, the CDR3 is TGTGCCAGCAGCTTATTCTCAACAGGGGGGATCGGGGAGCTGTTTTTT. Looking up the rest from reference TRBV13 and TRBJ2-2 gives the full variable domain: AAGVIQSPRHLIKEKRETATLKCYPIPRHDTVYWYQQGPGQDPQFLISFYEKMQSDKGSIPDRFSAQQFSDYHSELNMSSLELGDSALYFCASSLFSTGGIGELFFGEGSRLTVL.

This clone was seen only once. The chain couples TRBV14 to TRBJ2-3; TRBD1 aligns across 8 bases. Germline V gene lookup returns CDR1 SGHDN and CDR2 FVKESK. This CDR3 has 15 amino acids. V shed 3 bases and J 3 bases; nucleotides not matched to a gene: 5. The DNA of the CDR3 is TGTGCCAGCAGCCAGGCGACAGGGGTAACAGATACGCAGTATTTT. Its translation: CASSQATGVTDTQYF. Based on the CDR3 plus reference TRBV14 and TRBJ2-3, the full variable domain is EAGVTQFPSHSVIEKGQTVTLRCDPISGHDNLYWYRRVMGKEIKFLLHFVKESKQDESGMPNNRFLAERTGGTYSTLKVQPAELEDSGVYFCASSQATGVTDTQYFGPGTRLTVL.

The gene calls are TRBV29-1 and TRBJ2-2, with a tentative D call TRBD2 (6 bases). V lost 3 bases and J lost 1, with 6 bases in between. Germline-derived CDR1 and CDR2 are SQVTM and ANQGSEA. This CDR3 spans 13 amino acids. The CDR3 sequence is CSVDGRNTGELFF. The CDR3 nucleotides are TGCAGCGTTGACGGGAGGAACACCGGGGAGCTGTTTTTT.

The V gene is TRBV6-1, the J gene TRBJ1-1; D remains ambiguous. Trimming removed 3 bases at V and 8 bases at J, with 19 bases between. The CDR3 contains 15 residues. Germline V gives CDR1 MNHNS, CDR2 SASEGT. Written as DNA, the CDR3 is TGTGCCAGCAGTGAGTCACCCTCGAGGGTGGACGAAGCTTTCTTT. As protein: CASSESPSRVDEAFF.

V and J are TRBV5-1 and TRBJ2-7; 13 positions match TRBD2. V shed 3 bases, J shed 6 bases, and the junction held 3 bases outside the gene matches. From germline, CDR1 is SGHRS and CDR2 YFSETQ. The CDR3 length is 14 residues. This CDR3 is CASSSGTSGVEQYF. The DNA for the CDR3 is TGCGCCAGCAGCTCTGGGACTAGCGGGGTCGAGCAGTACTTC.

This chain joins TRBV5-6 and TRBJ1-2; D might be TRBD1 (5 bases). V dropped 2 bases and J dropped 1 base, with 12 bases sitting between them. There are 15 residues in the CDR3. Germline V gene data show CDR1 as SGHDT and CDR2 as YYEEEE. The CDR3 sequence: CASSFDRAFNYGYTF. CDR3 nucleotides: TGTGCCAGCAGCTTCGACAGAGCCTTTAACTATGGCTACACCTTC. Based on the CDR3 plus reference TRBV5-6 and TRBJ1-2, the full variable domain is DAGVTQSPTHLIKTRGQQVTLRCSPKSGHDTVSWYQQALGQGPQFIFQYYEEEERQRGNFPDRFSGHQFPNYSSELNVNALLLGDSALYLCASSFDRAFNYGYTFGSGTRLTVV.

This clone has only one observation. The rearrangement joins TRBV30 to TRBJ2-6; D is perhaps TRBD2 (5 bases). The V end lost 0 bases, the J end lost 2 bases, and 8 bases lay between the germline ends. This CDR3 contains 15 residues. Germline lookup yields CDR1 GTSNPN and CDR2 SVGIG (reference sequence). CDR3 DNA: TGTGCCTGGAGTGTAATGGGAGCTGGGGCCAACGTCCTGACTTTC. Protein product: CAWSVMGAGANVLTF.